These T cell receptor beta chains were read from a single sample in a study of response to subunit inactivated influenza vaccine. TCRdb redid the calling of the RT-PCR reads with MiXCR, one entry per CDR3 protein. The sample lists hundreds of thousands of distinct CDR3 sequences, 12% to 15% seen once, with about 7.4% in the top ten. Source: PBMCs from blood, taken 14 to 15 days before vaccination. All receptors derive from a man aged 50-59 years who received an inactivated influenza vaccine. Both conserved end residues are trimmed from each CDR3.

v_gene,CDR3aa
TRBV20-1,SASLSGGYEQY
TRBV12-3/TRBV12-4,ASSLAGAGSPLH
TRBV4-1,ASSQVAVGSQPQH
TRBV7-2,ASSLDRFEPQH
TRBV10-1,ASSREGQQF
TRBV12-3/TRBV12-4,ASSSGQGGDTIY
TRBV7-9,ASSGGRNQPQH
TRBV15,ATSRDLTSQGASWETQY
TRBV7-8,ASSTDRPCQQY
TRBV12-3/TRBV12-4,ASSLRYSRGDTQY
TRBV11-2,ASRPFTGTAQETQY
TRBV11-2,ASSLDRSSNEQF
TRBV12-3/TRBV12-4,ASSASGGGEQF